The T cell receptor (beta chain) under discussion was sequenced for a study of blood T cell repertoires in COVID-19. Study-wide context: Samples taken during acute and convalescent COVID-19 were collected in the United States, Italy and Spain. From T cells, B-cell-depleted T cells, or PBMCs came the material, which was cDNA or gDNA.

The germline gives CDR1 MNHEY, CDR2 SVGAGI. This CDR3 region has 13 residues. Trimming left V 2 bases short and J 3 bases short, with 8 bases between. Original methodology: Estimates of nucleated cell counts were drawn from the amplification of reference gene primers. Sequenced by immunoSEQ multiplex PCR; TCRdb stores in-frame clones only, minus some. V and J calls and clone size are as listed in that table; D and trimming were resolved from the DNA. The sample holds about 52,000 clones, around 90% seen once. The sequence was collected from a human donor in a cohort sampled during active COVID-19. V is TRBV6-5 and J is TRBJ2-7; no definite D call. The specimen was peripheral blood. CDR3 DNA sequence: TGTGCCAGCAGTTACGACAAGAGCTACGAGCAGTACTTC. Its translation is CASSYDKSYEQYF.